A selection of T cell receptor beta chains follows, all from one sample in a study of sequential checkpoint blockade in melanoma. Here immunoSEQ multiplex PCR was the method, and the copy in TCRdb shows in-frame clones only, minus some. The sample records around 9,200 clones, 23% being singletons. The material sequenced was tumor tissue (inferred from file names), taken from a patient given nivolumab and ipilimumab in sequence. Receptors originate from a human donor with melanoma. CDR3s include the opening cysteine and the closing phenylalanine or tryptophan. The order of the fields is J gene, V gene, D gene, clone size, CDR3 DNA, CDR3 protein. A D gene is named only where the DNA matches it firmly. Clone size is given for some rows only: seen once, a few or many times, or a class if the clone is expanded.

J: TRBJ2-5
V: TRBV28
D: TRBD1
size: few
DNA: TGTGCCAGCAGTCTACCCCGGACAGGGATGACGGAGACCCAGTACTTC
CDR3: CASSLPRTGMTETQYF

J: TRBJ2-2
V: TRBV5-1
D: TRBD1
size: .
DNA: TGCGCCAGCAGCATGGGGGACAGTACGAACACCGGGGAGCTGTTTTTT
CDR3: CASSMGDSTNTGELFF

J: TRBJ2-7
V: TRBV23-1
D: TRBD1
size: .
DNA: TGCGCCAGCAGCCAAGAATCACAGGGGATCTACGAGCAGTACTTC
CDR3: CASSQESQGIYEQYF

J: TRBJ2-6
V: TRBV11-3
D: TRBD1
size: .
DNA: TGTGCCAGCAGCTTAAGGGGACAGGGGGCGTCATCTGGGGCCAACGTCCTGACTTTC
CDR3: CASSLRGQGASSGANVLTF

J: TRBJ2-7
V: TRBV6-8
D: TRBD1
size: .
DNA: TGTGCCAGCAGGGCCCAGGACAGGGCCTACGAGCAGTACTTC
CDR3: CASRAQDRAYEQYF

J: TRBJ2-5
V: TRBV6-9
D: TRBD2
size: few
DNA: TGTGCCAGCAGTTTGGTGGGGCGGGGGGAAGAGACCCAGTACTTC
CDR3: CASSLVGRGEETQYF

J: TRBJ2-1
V: TRBV18
D: .
size: .
DNA: TGTGCCAGCCAAAGGAGGGGCAATGAGCAGTTCTTC
CDR3: CASQRRGNEQFF

J: TRBJ2-1
V: TRBV28
D: .
size: few
DNA: TGTGCCAGCACGAACCGGGACTGGATTGTTAGCTCCTACAATGAGCAGTTCTTC
CDR3: CASTNRDWIVSSYNEQFF

J: TRBJ1-6
V: TRBV11-3
D: .
size: .
DNA: TGTGCCAGCAGCTTTATAGGGGAATCCTATAATTCACCCCTCCACTTT
CDR3: CASSFIGESYNSPLHF

J: TRBJ2-7
V: TRBV6-8
D: .
size: medium-sized
DNA: TGTGCCAGCAGTTACTCGTTGGACAGCTCCTACGAGCAGTACTTC
CDR3: CASSYSLDSSYEQYF

J: TRBJ2-3
V: TRBV18
D: .
size: .
DNA: TGTGCCAGCTCACCACTAGAAGCCGGGGATACGCAGTATTTT
CDR3: CASSPLEAGDTQYF

J: TRBJ2-7
V: TRBV28
D: .
size: few
DNA: TGTGCCAGCAGTTGGGTGGGGGGCTACGAGCAGTACTTC
CDR3: CASSWVGGYEQYF

J: TRBJ2-2
V: TRBV11-3
D: .
size: medium-sized
DNA: TGTGCCAGCAGCCCTGGGACAAACACCGGGGAGCTGTTTTTT
CDR3: CASSPGTNTGELFF

J: TRBJ1-2
V: TRBV11-3
D: TRBD1
size: medium-sized
DNA: TGTGCCAGCAGTCCCGGGACAGGGGGCTATGGCTACACCTTC
CDR3: CASSPGTGGYGYTF

J: TRBJ1-1
V: TRBV18
D: TRBD1
size: few
DNA: TGTGCCAGCTCACCACGTCGAGACAGGGTGAACACTGAAGCTTTCTTT
CDR3: CASSPRRDRVNTEAFF

J: TRBJ2-7
V: TRBV6-8
D: .
size: few
DNA: TGTGCCAGCAGTTACGCCGGGGGCTCATACGAGCAGTACTTC
CDR3: CASSYAGGSYEQYF

J: TRBJ1-1
V: TRBV28
D: TRBD1
size: few
DNA: TGTGCCAGCAGTCTTATAGGGACAGGGGGGATGAACACTGAAGCTTTCTTT
CDR3: CASSLIGTGGMNTEAFF

J: TRBJ1-2
V: TRBV6-8
D: TRBD1
size: few
DNA: TGTGCCAGCAGAAATCTGGACAGGGCATCCGGCTACACCTTC
CDR3: CASRNLDRASGYTF

J: TRBJ1-6
V: TRBV6-8
D: TRBD1
size: .
DNA: TGTGCCAGCAGTTCGCGGACAGGGATTACTAATTCACCCCTCCACTTT
CDR3: CASSSRTGITNSPLHF

J: TRBJ2-5
V: TRBV11-3
D: .
size: many
DNA: TGTGCCAGCAGCTTGCCCCCGACGACGAACCAAGAGACCCAGTACTTC
CDR3: CASSLPPTTNQETQYF

J: TRBJ2-5
V: TRBV5-1
D: TRBD1
size: .
DNA: TGCGCCAGCAGCTTGACGGGACAGGGCCAAGAGACCCAGTACTTC
CDR3: CASSLTGQGQETQYF

J: TRBJ2-7
V: TRBV6-8
D: .
size: .
DNA: TGTGCCAGCAGTTACGGGGTCTTAAGCCCCGAGCAGTACTTC
CDR3: CASSYGVLSPEQYF

J: TRBJ1-5
V: TRBV11-3
D: .
size: few
DNA: TGTGCCAGCAGTGGTCTTGGGGCCGGGCAGCCCCAGCATTTT
CDR3: CASSGLGAGQPQHF

J: TRBJ1-6
V: TRBV25-1
D: TRBD1
size: .
DNA: TGTGCCAGCAGTGTGGACAGGGGGCACTCACCCCTCCACTTT
CDR3: CASSVDRGHSPLHF

J: TRBJ2-3
V: TRBV19
D: .
size: .
DNA: TGTGCCAGTAGTATGACCGGGAAATGGACAGATACGCAGTATTTT
CDR3: CASSMTGKWTDTQYF

J: TRBJ1-5
V: TRBV6-8
D: .
size: many
DNA: TGTGCCAGCAGTTACTACACAGGCCTCAATCAGCCCCAGCATTTT
CDR3: CASSYYTGLNQPQHF